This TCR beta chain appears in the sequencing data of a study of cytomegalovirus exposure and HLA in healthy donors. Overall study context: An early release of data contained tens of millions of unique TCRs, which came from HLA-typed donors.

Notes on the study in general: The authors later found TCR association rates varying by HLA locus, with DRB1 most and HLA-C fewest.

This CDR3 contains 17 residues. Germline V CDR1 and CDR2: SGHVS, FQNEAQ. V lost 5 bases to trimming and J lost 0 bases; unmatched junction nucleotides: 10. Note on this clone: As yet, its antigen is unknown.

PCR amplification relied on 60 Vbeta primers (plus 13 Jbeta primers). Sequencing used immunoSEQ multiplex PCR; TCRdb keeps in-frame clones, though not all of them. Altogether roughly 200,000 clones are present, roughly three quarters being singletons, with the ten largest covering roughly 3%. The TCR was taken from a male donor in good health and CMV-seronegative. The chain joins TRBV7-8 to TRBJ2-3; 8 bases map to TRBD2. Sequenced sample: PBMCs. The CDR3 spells CASSRGISGTSTDTQYF. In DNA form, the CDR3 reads TGTGCCAGCAGCCGAGGAATTAGCGGGACTAGCACAGATACGCAGTATTTT.